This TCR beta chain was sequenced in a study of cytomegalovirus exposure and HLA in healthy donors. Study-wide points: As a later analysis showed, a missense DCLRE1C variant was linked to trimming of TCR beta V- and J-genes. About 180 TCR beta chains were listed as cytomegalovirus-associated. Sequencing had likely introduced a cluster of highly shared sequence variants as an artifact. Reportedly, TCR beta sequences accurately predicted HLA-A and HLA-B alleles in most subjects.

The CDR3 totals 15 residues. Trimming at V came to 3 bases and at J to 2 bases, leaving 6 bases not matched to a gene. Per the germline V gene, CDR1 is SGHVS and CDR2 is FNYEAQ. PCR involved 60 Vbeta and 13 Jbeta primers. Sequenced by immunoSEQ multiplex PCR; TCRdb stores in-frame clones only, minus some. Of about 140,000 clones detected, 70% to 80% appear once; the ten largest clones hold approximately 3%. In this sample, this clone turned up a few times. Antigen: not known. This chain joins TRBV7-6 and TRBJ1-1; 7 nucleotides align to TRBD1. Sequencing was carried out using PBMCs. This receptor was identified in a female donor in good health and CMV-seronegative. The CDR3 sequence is CASSFPQGGNTEAFF. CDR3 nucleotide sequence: TGTGCCAGCAGCTTCCCCCAGGGGGGAAACACTGAAGCTTTCTTT.